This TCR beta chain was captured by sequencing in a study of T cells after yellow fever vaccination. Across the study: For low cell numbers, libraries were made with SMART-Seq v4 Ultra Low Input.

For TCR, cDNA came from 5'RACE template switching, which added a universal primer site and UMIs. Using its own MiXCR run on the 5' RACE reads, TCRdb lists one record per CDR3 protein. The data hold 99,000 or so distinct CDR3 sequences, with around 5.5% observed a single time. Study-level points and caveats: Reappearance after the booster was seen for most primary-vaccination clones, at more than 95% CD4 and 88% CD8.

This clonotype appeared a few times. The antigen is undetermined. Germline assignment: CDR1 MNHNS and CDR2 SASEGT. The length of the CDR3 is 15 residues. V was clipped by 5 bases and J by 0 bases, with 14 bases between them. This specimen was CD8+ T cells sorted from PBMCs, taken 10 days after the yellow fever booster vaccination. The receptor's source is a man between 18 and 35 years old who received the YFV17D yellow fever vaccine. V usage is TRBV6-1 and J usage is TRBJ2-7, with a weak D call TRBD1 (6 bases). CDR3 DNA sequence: TGTGCCAGCAGTTCGACAGGCTCGAGCTCCTACGAGCAGTACGTC. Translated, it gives CASSSTGSSSYEQYV.